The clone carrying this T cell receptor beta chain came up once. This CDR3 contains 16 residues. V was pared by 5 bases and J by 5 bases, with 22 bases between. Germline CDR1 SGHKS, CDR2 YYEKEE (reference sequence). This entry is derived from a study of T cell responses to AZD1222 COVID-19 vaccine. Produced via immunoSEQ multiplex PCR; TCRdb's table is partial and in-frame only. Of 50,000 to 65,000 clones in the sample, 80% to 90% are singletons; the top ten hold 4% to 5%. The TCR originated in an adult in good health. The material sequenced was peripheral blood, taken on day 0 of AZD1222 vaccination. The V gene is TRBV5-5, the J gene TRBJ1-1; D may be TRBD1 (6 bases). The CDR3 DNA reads TGTGCCAGCAGGCTGGACGAGGGGGGTCCGTGGACTGAAGCTTTCTTT. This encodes CASRLDEGGPWTEAFF.